These 14 T cell receptor beta chains originate from one sample sequenced in a study of T cell responses to AZD1222 COVID-19 vaccine. Measured with immunoSEQ multiplex PCR; TCRdb has only the in-frame clones, and not every one. In the table there are around 140,000 clones, 90% of which are singletons. Sequences were derived from peripheral blood, sampled on day 0 of AZD1222 vaccination. Receptor source: an adult in good health.

This clone showed up just a few times. The V call is TRBV27, the J call TRBJ1-6; 7 bases fit TRBD1. The germline V gene encodes CDR1 MNHEY and CDR2 SMNVEV (reference sequence). CDR3 length equals 17 residues. The J segment lost 0 bases and the V segment lost 2 bases, leaving 4 bases of the junction unmatched. The CDR3 loop is CASSLGSGGSYNSPLHF. The DNA for the CDR3 is TGTGCCAGCAGTTTAGGATCAGGGGGCTCCTATAATTCACCCCTCCACTTT.

The gene calls are TRBV3-1 (or the pseudogene TRBV3-2) and TRBJ1-1, with 8 bases matching TRBD1. The J segment lost 6 bases and the V segment lost 3 bases, leaving 15 bases of the junction unmatched. There are 17 residues in the CDR3. CDR1 is LGHDT and CDR2 is YNNKEL in the germline V gene (reference sequence). DNA for the CDR3: TGTGCCAGCAGCCACCAGACAGGGGTAAGGAGAGACGCTGAAGCTTTCTTT. The encoded protein is CASSHQTGVRRDAEAFF.

The chain has TRBV20-1 and TRBJ1-1, with 9 bases aligning to TRBD1. This CDR3 has 16 amino acids. Germline V lookup: CDR1 DFQATT, CDR2 SNEGSKA (reference sequence). V was clipped by 3 bases and J by 2 bases; unmatched bases: 10. The CDR3 bases are TGCAGTGCTAGTGACGGGACAGGGTTTCGAAACACTGAAGCTTTCTTT. It is translated as CSASDGTGFRNTEAFF.

This clone has a handful of counts. This rearrangement joins TRBV4-3 to TRBJ1-2; the D is unclear. The germline V gene encodes CDR1 LGHNA and CDR2 YSLEER. The CDR3 has 15 amino acids. V lost 1 base to trimming and J lost 0 bases, with 9 bases between them. CDR3 sequence (DNA): TGCGCCAGCAGCCAAGGGCGGGGAGCTAACTATGGCTACACCTTC. Protein sequence: CASSQGRGANYGYTF.

In this sample, this clone turned up once. The V gene is TRBV4-1, the J gene TRBJ1-4; no definite D call. The CDR3 consists of 12 residues. Germline values: CDR1 MGHRA, CDR2 YSYEKL. The V end lost 2 bases, the J end lost 8 bases, and 6 bases lay between the germline ends. CDR3 sequence: CASSQIGEKLFF. Here the CDR3 DNA reads TGCGCCAGCAGCCAAATTGGGGAAAAACTGTTTTTT.

The chain joins TRBV6-5 to TRBJ1-1; tentative D call: TRBD1 (5 bases). Trimming removed 6 bases from V and 4 bases from J, with 9 bases in between. The V gene's germline CDR1 is MNHEY and CDR2 SVGAGI. The CDR3 is 12 residues long. The CDR3 DNA follows: TGTGCCAGCAGCCCGGGGCCCACTGAAGCTTTCTTT. Its translation is CASSPGPTEAFF.

The chain employs TRBV27 and TRBJ2-2, with 10 bases matching TRBD1. V was pared by 0 bases and J by 4 bases, with 8 bases of the junction left unmatched. Looked up from germline, CDR1 is MNHEY and CDR2 is SMNVEV (reference sequence). The CDR3 has 18 amino acids. CDR3 loop: CASSLSNPGTGATGELFF. CDR3 DNA sequence: TGTGCCAGCAGTTTATCGAACCCCGGGACAGGGGCCACCGGGGAGCTGTTTTTT.

The rearrangement uses TRBV6-5 and TRBJ1-5; tentatively, D is TRBD1 (5 bases). V lost 7 bases and J lost 2, with 12 bases in between. The length of the CDR3 is 14 residues. Germline V lookup: CDR1 MNHEY, CDR2 SVGAGI. CDR3 bases: TGTGCCAGCATCGGTCCGGGGGGCAATCAGCCCCAGCATTTT. Encoded protein: CASIGPGGNQPQHF.

The chain couples TRBV6-5 to TRBJ2-1; D remains ambiguous. V was trimmed by 8 bases and J by 7 bases, leaving 12 bases between them. The CDR3 covers 12 residues. Germline CDR1 MNHEY, CDR2 SVGAGI. CDR3 amino acids: CASRKELNEQFF. The CDR3 region has the DNA TGTGCCAGCCGGAAAGAATTAAATGAGCAGTTCTTC.

This chain joins TRBV6-5 and TRBJ2-2; D perhaps matches TRBD2 (5 bases). Trimming removed 6 bases at V and 3 bases at J, with 14 bases between. Germline V CDR1 and CDR2: MNHEY, SVGAGI. The CDR3 loop spans 15 amino acids. CDR3 nucleotides: TGTGCCAGCAGGGCAGCGGCTATCTACACCGGGGAGCTGTTTTTT. Translating gives CASRAAAIYTGELFF.

J is TRBJ2-2 and V is TRBV7-6; TRBD2 matches 9 bases. Unmatched junction bases numbered 7, after V lost 5 bases and J lost 6 bases. Germline CDR1 is SGHVS and CDR2 is FNYEAQ. There are 15 residues in the CDR3. The CDR3 DNA follows: TGTGCCAGCAGCCGCGGGGGGGCAGGCGCCGGGGAGCTGTTTTTT. It codes for CASSRGGAGAGELFF.

This rearrangement joins TRBV28 to TRBJ2-5; D not certain. Trimming pared 8 bases from V and 7 bases from J, leaving 11 bases between. CDR1 MDHEN and CDR2 SYDVKM come from the germline V gene. This CDR3 has 11 amino acids. The CDR3 DNA reads as TGTGCCAGCGGGCTAGGGTTGACCCAGTACTTC. It codes for CASGLGLTQYF.

This clone was observed a single time. The CDR3 DNA is TGTGCCAGTAGTCCCCGGGTCCACACCGGGGAGCTGTTTTTT. Translation gives CASSPRVHTGELFF. V and J are TRBV19 and TRBJ2-2; D gene uncertain. The V end was cut by 5 bases, the J end by 3 bases, with 10 bases between. Germline values: CDR1 LNHDA, CDR2 SQIVND (reference sequence). The CDR3 spans 14 residues.

The genes are TRBV7-3 and TRBJ1-6; possibly TRBD1 for D (5 bases). V was trimmed by 6 bases and J by 6 bases, leaving 9 bases between them. The CDR3 is 13 amino acids. Germline V gene sequence: CDR1 SGHTA, CDR2 FQGTGA. CDR3 region: CASSSGSNSPLHF. The CDR3 nucleotides read TGTGCCAGCAGTTCAGGGAGTAATTCACCCCTCCACTTT. Looking up the rest from reference TRBV7-3 and TRBJ1-6 gives the full variable domain: GAGVSQTPSNKVTEKGKYVELRCDPISGHTALYWYRQSLGQGPEFLIYFQGTGAADDSGLPNDRFFAVRPEGSVSTLKIQRTERGDSAVYLCASSSGSNSPLHFGNGTRLTVT.